The 24 T cell receptor beta chains below were found in one sample sequenced in a study of T cell repertoires in cytomegalovirus infection. TCRdb re-analysed the reads in MiXCR, keeping a single row per CDR3 protein. The sample records about 920,000 distinct CDR3 sequences, 31% being singletons. Antigen specificity for these receptors is unknown. The sample here was cultured CD8+ T cells from PBMCs, taken from culture after CMV antigen stimulation. The origin of the receptors is a human donor in good health (CMV status not recorded). Some clones in this sample may be carry-over from other donors' samples.

This clonotype was picked up a small number of times. The chain combines TRBV12-3 or TRBV12-4 with TRBJ2-6, with D unclear. The CDR3 contains 18 residues. V was cut by 6 bases and J by 0 bases, with 18 bases left in between. This CDR3 is CASSRGPIRASGANVLTF. DNA of the CDR3: TGTGCCAGCAGCCGCGGACCGATCCGAGCCTCTGGGGCCAACGTCCTGACTTTC.

The chain uses TRBV6-4 and TRBJ2-1; D is ambiguous. Between the trimmed V and J ends, which lost 2 bases and 0 bases, there was a span of 8 bases. Germline CDR1 MRHNA, CDR2 SNTAGT. This CDR3 spans 15 amino acids. The CDR3 nucleotides are TGTGCCAGCAGTGACGAGCCAAACTCCTACAATGAGCAGTTCTTC. Residues: CASSDEPNSYNEQFF.

This clonotype was seen repeatedly, ten times or more. The chain links TRBV7-4 to TRBJ2-3, with a tentative D call TRBD1 (6 bases). V was pared by 8 bases and J by 2 bases, with 23 bases between. Looked up from germline, CDR1 is SGHVT and CDR2 is SQSDAQ. This CDR3 comprises 17 residues. CDR3 sequence: CASDLDSQNVLTDTQYF. CDR3 nucleotides: TGTGCCAGCGATTTGGACAGTCAGAATGTCCTCACAGATACGCAGTATTTT.

This clonotype was seen many times. The chain uses TRBV7-2 and TRBJ1-2; D uncertain. CDR3 size: 16 residues. Trimming shortened V by 0 bases and J by 10 bases, and 21 bases separated the two germline ends. Germline V gene sequence: CDR1 SGHTA, CDR2 FQGNSA. The CDR3 DNA is TGTGCCAGCAGCTTAGCGGGTCGGTCTGTTGTCTTAAACTACACCTTC. Its protein product is CASSLAGRSVVLNYTF.

J is TRBJ1-2 and V is TRBV12-3 or TRBV12-4; the D gene is possibly TRBD1 (5 bases). The V end was cut by 1 base, the J end by 5 bases, with 20 bases between. The CDR3 runs 17 residues. In nucleotides, the CDR3 is TGTGCCAGCAGTTTAGGGGACTTTCAGGGCTACATATATGGCTACACCTTC. It is translated as CASSLGDFQGYIYGYTF.

The chain recombines TRBV6-6 with TRBJ1-1; 7 bases agree with TRBD1. Germline V gives CDR1 MNHNY, CDR2 SVGAGI (reference sequence). V gave up 2 bases and J gave up 1 base; unmatched junction bases: 7. The CDR3 covers 16 residues. The CDR3 loop reads CASSYLVGTENTEAFF. The CDR3 bases are TGTGCCAGCAGTTACCTAGTTGGGACAGAGAACACTGAAGCTTTCTTT.

The chain uses TRBV4-1 and TRBJ2-7, with no clear D. This CDR3 is 13 amino acids long. The ends were cut back, 4 bases at V and 5 bases at J, with 12 bases in the middle. CDR1 is MGHRA and CDR2 is YSYEKL in the germline V gene. In nucleotides, the CDR3 is TGCGCCAGCAGCCTTGGCCTTTCGGACGAGCAGTACGTC. It encodes CASSLGLSDEQYV.

The chain has TRBV7-9 and TRBJ1-2; 10 nucleotides agree with TRBD1. Germline V gives CDR1 SEHNR, CDR2 FQNEAQ (reference sequence). Germline trimming cut 3 bases from V and 7 bases from J; bases unmatched to any gene: 5. The CDR3 is 14 amino acids. CDR3 in amino acids: CASSLETGGFGYTF. The CDR3 DNA sequence: TGTGCCAGCAGCTTGGAGACAGGGGGCTTTGGCTACACCTTC. Drawing the rest from reference TRBV7-9 and TRBJ1-2, the complete variable domain is DTGVSQNPRHKITKRGQNVTFRCDPISEHNRLYWYRQTLGQGPEFLTYFQNEAQLEKSRLLSDRFSAERPKGSFSTLEIQRTEQGDSAMYLCASSLETGGFGYTFGSGTRLTVV.

This clonotype was seen repeatedly, ten times or more. This chain links TRBV7-7 with TRBJ1-5, with TRBD1 as a possible D gene (5 bases). The germline V gene encodes CDR1 SSHAT and CDR2 FNYEAQ (reference sequence). The CDR3 consists of 15 residues. The CDR3 spells CAKQAGLISNQPQHF. The DNA of the CDR3 is TGTGCAAAGCAGGCGGGACTCATTAGCAATCAGCCCCAGCATTTT.

This clonotype has a count of ten or more. V gene TRBV7-9 combines with J gene TRBJ2-3; perhaps TRBD2 as D (5 bases). This CDR3 comprises 15 residues. The V gene's germline CDR1 is SEHNR and CDR2 FQNEAQ (reference sequence). V lost 5 bases to trimming and J lost 0 bases, with 12 bases between them. The CDR3 here is CASSLTWTSTDTQYF. DNA for the CDR3: TGTGCCAGCAGCCTCACTTGGACTAGCACAGATACGCAGTATTTT.

This chain links TRBV20-1 with TRBJ1-5; D gene uncertain. The CDR3 totals 17 residues. Germline loops: CDR1 DFQATT, CDR2 SNEGSKA (reference sequence). Deletions cut 1 base from V and 0 bases from J, with 16 bases between. CDR3 nucleotide sequence: TGCAGTGCTAGAGGATTAGGACCGCCCTATAGCAATCAGCCCCAGCATTTT. It encodes CSARGLGPPYSNQPQHF.

V gene TRBV10-3 combines with J gene TRBJ1-4, with D possibly TRBD1 on 6 matching bases. V was cut by 2 bases and J by 8 bases, with 12 bases left in between. The V gene's germline CDR1 is ENHRY and CDR2 SYGVKD. The CDR3 loop spans 14 amino acids. CDR3 DNA sequence: TGTGCCATCAGTGAGGAGGACAGCACCGAAAAACTGTTTTTT. It translates to CAISEEDSTEKLFF.

About this clonotype: A read error is possible here, since a much larger clone lies one base away. The chain employs TRBV7-2 and TRBJ2-1; a possible D gene is TRBD1 (7 bases). Germline-derived CDR1 and CDR2 are SGHTA and FQGNSA. The CDR3 has 11 residues. The CDR3 DNA reads TGTGTCAGCGCCAGGGGGGACGAGCAGTTCTTC. Its protein product is CVSARGDEQFF.

CDR3 nucleotide sequence: TGTGCCAGCAGCTTAGGCTCTAGCGGGGGGGCCCCGGGCAATGAGCAGTTCTTC. Translating it yields CASSLGSSGGAPGNEQFF. V and J are TRBV7-9 and TRBJ2-1; 12 bases are a match to TRBD2. The CDR3 covers 18 residues. Germline CDR1 and CDR2: SEHNR and FQNEAQ (reference sequence). V dropped 1 base and J dropped 6; count of bases not matched to a gene: 10.

The chain recombines TRBV4-3 with TRBJ1-6; D gene unclear. The germline CDR1 and CDR2 sequences are LGHNA and YSLEER. Trimming removed 0 bases from V and 6 bases from J, with 12 bases in between. The CDR3 runs 16 residues. The CDR3 protein is CASSQDSGNLNSPLHF. Written as DNA, the CDR3 is TGCGCCAGCAGCCAAGATTCCGGGAACCTTAATTCACCCCTCCACTTT.

This clonotype turned up a few times. The chain is built from TRBV28 and TRBJ2-7; D is undetermined. V lost 5 bases, J lost 2 bases, and 13 bases lay in between. Germline lookup yields CDR1 MDHEN and CDR2 SYDVKM. This CDR3 region has 14 residues. The CDR3 nucleotides read TGTGCCAGCAGTAAGATCGGCCTTACCTACGAGCAGTACGTC. Translated, it gives CASSKIGLTYEQYV.

The rearrangement joins TRBV27 to TRBJ2-7; TRBD2 might be the D (7 bases). Germline V gene sequence: CDR1 MNHEY, CDR2 SMNVEV (reference sequence). V was cut by 3 bases and J by 3 bases, with 12 bases left in between. The CDR3 runs 14 residues. CDR3 sequence (DNA): TGTGCCAGCAGTTTTCGGGGGGCGGGCTACGAGCAGTACTTC. This gives the protein CASSFRGAGYEQYF.

This clonotype was found a few times. The chain has TRBV7-9 and TRBJ2-5; possibly TRBD1 for D (6 bases). The CDR3 length is 17 residues. Germline V gene data show CDR1 as SEHNR and CDR2 as FQNEAQ (reference sequence). V shed 5 bases and J shed 1 base, with 20 bases lying between them. CDR3 nucleotide sequence: TGTGCCAGCAGCGAAGGCAGGGGACCGAAATCCCAAGAGACCCAGTACTTC. It translates to CASSEGRGPKSQETQYF. Combining the CDR3 with reference TRBV7-9 and TRBJ2-5 gives the whole variable domain DTGVSQNPRHKITKRGQNVTFRCDPISEHNRLYWYRQTLGQGPEFLTYFQNEAQLEKSRLLSDRFSAERPKGSFSTLEIQRTEQGDSAMYLCASSEGRGPKSQETQYFGPGTRLLVL.

The table lists this clonotype with many counts. V gene TRBV6-6 combines with J gene TRBJ2-2; D remains unclear. The CDR3 extends over 11 amino acids. Trimming took off 8 bases at V and 2 bases at J, with 3 bases between the two ends. CDR1 is MNHNY, CDR2 SVGAGI, per germline (reference sequence). The CDR3 protein is CASPNTGELFF. As DNA, the CDR3 is TGTGCCAGCCCCAACACCGGGGAGCTGTTTTTT.

This chain connects TRBV9 to TRBJ2-7; TRBD1 agrees at 8 bases. The CDR3 has 15 amino acids. Germline lookup yields CDR1 SGDLS and CDR2 YYNGEE. Trimming removed 4 bases from V and 5 bases from J; junction bases left unmatched: 11. CDR3 nucleotide sequence: TGTGCCAGCAGCCTCACAGGGGGTTTAACGAACGAGCAGTACTTC. Protein product: CASSLTGGLTNEQYF.

J is TRBJ2-5 and V is TRBV7-3, with D unresolved. V was cut by 2 bases and J by 1 base, with 14 bases left in between. Germline-derived CDR1 and CDR2 are SGHTA and FQGTGA. CDR3 length equals 16 residues. The CDR3 spells CASSLWPPTTQETQYF. In DNA, the CDR3 is TGTGCCAGCAGCTTATGGCCCCCAACTACCCAAGAGACCCAGTACTTC.

The rearrangement uses TRBV7-4 and TRBJ1-6; D is ambiguous. This CDR3 is built from 12 residues. Trimming left V 5 bases short and J 9 bases short, with 8 bases between. Germline CDR1 is SGHVT and CDR2 is SQSDAQ. The CDR3 nucleotides are TGTGCCAGCAGCCCGCAGAGTTCACCCCTCCACTTT. Its translation: CASSPQSSPLHF.

J is TRBJ2-1 and V is TRBV10-3; TRBD2 matches at 8 bases. The germline V gene encodes CDR1 ENHRY and CDR2 SYGVKD. The CDR3 length is 14 residues. After removal of 8 bases from V and 2 bases from J, the junction contained 5 bases not matched to a gene. The CDR3 DNA sequence: TGTGCCATCGACGATAGCGGGGCCTACAATGAGCAGTTCTTC. Translated, it gives CAIDDSGAYNEQFF.

The chain joins TRBV15 to TRBJ2-2, with TRBD2 identical over 8 bases. CDR1 is LNHNV, CDR2 YYDKDF, per germline (reference sequence). The CDR3 is 17 amino acids. V shed 3 bases, J shed 1 base, and the junction held 7 bases outside the gene matches. For the CDR3, the DNA is TGTGCCACCAGCAGGGAAAGGGCGGGGGGGAACACCGGGGAGCTGTTTTTT. Amino acids: CATSRERAGGNTGELFF.